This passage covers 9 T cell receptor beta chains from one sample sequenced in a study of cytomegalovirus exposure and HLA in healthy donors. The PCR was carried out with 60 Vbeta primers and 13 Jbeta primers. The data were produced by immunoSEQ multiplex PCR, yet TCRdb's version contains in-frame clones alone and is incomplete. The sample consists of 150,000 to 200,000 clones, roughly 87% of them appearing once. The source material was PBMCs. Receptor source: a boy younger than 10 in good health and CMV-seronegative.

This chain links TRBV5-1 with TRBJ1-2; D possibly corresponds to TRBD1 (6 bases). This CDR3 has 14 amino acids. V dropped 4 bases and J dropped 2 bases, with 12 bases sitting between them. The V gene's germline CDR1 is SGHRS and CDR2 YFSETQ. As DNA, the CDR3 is TGCGCCAGCAGCCAGGACAGCTCCAACTATGGCTACACCTTC. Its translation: CASSQDSSNYGYTF.

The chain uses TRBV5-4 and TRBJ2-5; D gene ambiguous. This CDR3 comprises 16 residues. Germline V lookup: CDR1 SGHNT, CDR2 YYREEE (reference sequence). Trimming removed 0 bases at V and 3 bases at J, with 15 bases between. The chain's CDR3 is CASSLGSARREETQYF. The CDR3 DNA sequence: TGTGCCAGCAGCTTGGGGTCCGCTAGACGCGAAGAGACCCAGTACTTC.

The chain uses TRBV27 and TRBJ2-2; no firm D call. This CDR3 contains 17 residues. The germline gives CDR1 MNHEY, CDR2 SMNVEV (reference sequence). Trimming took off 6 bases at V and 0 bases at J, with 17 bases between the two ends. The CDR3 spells CASRPLTVATNTGELFF. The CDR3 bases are TGTGCCAGCAGGCCCCTAACGGTAGCAACGAACACCGGGGAGCTGTTTTTT.

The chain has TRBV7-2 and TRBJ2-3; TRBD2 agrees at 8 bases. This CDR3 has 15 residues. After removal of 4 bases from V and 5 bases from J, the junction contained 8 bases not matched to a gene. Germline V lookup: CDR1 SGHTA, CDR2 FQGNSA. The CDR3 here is CASSSGGGPGDTQYF. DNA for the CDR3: TGTGCCAGCAGCTCCGGCGGGGGGCCAGGAGATACGCAGTATTTT.

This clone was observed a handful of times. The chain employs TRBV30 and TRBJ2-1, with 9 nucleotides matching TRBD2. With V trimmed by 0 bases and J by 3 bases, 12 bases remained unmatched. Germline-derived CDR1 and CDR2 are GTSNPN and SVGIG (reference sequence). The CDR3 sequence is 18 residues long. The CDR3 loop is CAWSVLAGKNWYYNEQFF. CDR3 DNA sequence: TGTGCCTGGAGTGTCCTAGCGGGAAAGAATTGGTACTACAATGAGCAGTTCTTC.

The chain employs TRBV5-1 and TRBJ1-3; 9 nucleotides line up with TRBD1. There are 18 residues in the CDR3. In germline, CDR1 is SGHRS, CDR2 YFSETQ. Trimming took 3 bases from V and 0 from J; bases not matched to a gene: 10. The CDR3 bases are TGCGCCAGCAGCTCGCCGCCGGGACAGGGAGTCTCTGGAAACACCATATATTTT. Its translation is CASSSPPGQGVSGNTIYF.

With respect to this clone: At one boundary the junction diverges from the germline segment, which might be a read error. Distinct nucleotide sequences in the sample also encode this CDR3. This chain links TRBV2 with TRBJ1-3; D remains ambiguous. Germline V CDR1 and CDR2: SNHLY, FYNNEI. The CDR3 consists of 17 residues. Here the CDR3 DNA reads TGTGCCAGCAGTGAAGTGCGGGTCTGGTCTTCTGGGAACACCATATATTTT. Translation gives CASSEVRVWSSGNTIYF.

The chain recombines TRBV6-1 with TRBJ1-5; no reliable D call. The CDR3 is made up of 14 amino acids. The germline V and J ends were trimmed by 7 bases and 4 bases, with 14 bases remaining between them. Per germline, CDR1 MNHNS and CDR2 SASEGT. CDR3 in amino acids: CASNPGSNNQPQHF. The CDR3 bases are TGTGCCAGCAACCCCGGGTCTAATAATCAGCCCCAGCATTTT.

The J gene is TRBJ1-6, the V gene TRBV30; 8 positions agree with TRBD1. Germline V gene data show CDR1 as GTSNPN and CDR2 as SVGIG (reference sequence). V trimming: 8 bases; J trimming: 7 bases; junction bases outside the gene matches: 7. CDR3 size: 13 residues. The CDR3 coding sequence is TGTGCCGTTAGGACAGGGCAAAATTCACCCCTCCACTTT. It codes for CAVRTGQNSPLHF.